The 31 T cell receptor beta chains below were found in one sample sequenced in a study of technical replicates of blood from several donors. Sequencing used immunoSEQ multiplex PCR; TCRdb keeps in-frame clones, though not all of them. The top ten hold around 4.6% of the sample, which has approximately 69,000 clones, about 90% seen once. The sample was PBMCs. The receptors derive from a human donor in good health. Some clones in this sample may be carry-over from other donors' samples.

The rearrangement joins TRBV11-3 to TRBJ2-3; 7 nucleotides align to TRBD2. Trimming cost V 5 bases and J 2 bases; bases outside gene matches: 7. Looked up from germline, CDR1 is SGHNT and CDR2 is YENEEA. The CDR3 sequence is 15 residues long. CDR3 bases: TGTGCCAGCAGCAAAGGCGGGGGTGACACAGATACGCAGTATTTT. It yields the protein CASSKGGGDTDTQYF.

J is TRBJ1-2 and V is TRBV27; D gene ambiguous. Germline-derived CDR1 and CDR2 are MNHEY and SMNVEV (reference sequence). The germline V and J ends were trimmed by 0 bases and 2 bases, with 4 bases remaining between them. The CDR3 has 13 amino acids. The CDR3 coding sequence is TGTGCCAGCAGTTTATCTCCGAACTATGGCTACACCTTC. Protein sequence: CASSLSPNYGYTF.

The rearrangement joins TRBV7-2 to TRBJ2-1; weak D call: TRBD2 (6 bases). V was shortened by 3 bases and J by 7 bases, with 13 bases between the two germline ends. The V gene's germline CDR1 is SGHTA and CDR2 FQGNSA. The CDR3 has 14 amino acids. The CDR3 sequence: CASSLGGRGNEQFF. The CDR3 DNA is TGTGCCAGCAGCTTGGGGGGACGGGGGAATGAGCAGTTCTTC.

This clone is deemed medium-sized. This chain links TRBV6-1 with TRBJ2-1; 11 nucleotides match TRBD2. The CDR3 length is 16 residues. In germline, CDR1 is MNHNS, CDR2 SASEGT. J was trimmed by 7 bases and V by 3 bases; bases with no gene match: 8. Here the CDR3 reads CASSESIAGGLNEQFF. The CDR3 DNA follows: TGTGCCAGCAGTGAGTCGATAGCGGGGGGGTTAAATGAGCAGTTCTTC.

V usage is TRBV19 and J usage is TRBJ2-2; possibly TRBD2 for D (5 bases). This CDR3 contains 16 residues. Trimming took off 5 bases at V and 0 bases at J, with 13 bases between the two ends. Per the germline V gene, CDR1 is LNHDA and CDR2 is SQIVND (reference sequence). CDR3 sequence reads: CASSSQLGTNTGELFF. The CDR3, as DNA: TGTGCCAGTAGTTCCCAACTAGGGACGAACACCGGGGAGCTGTTTTTT.

V usage is TRBV10-3 and J usage is TRBJ1-1, with 10 positions matching TRBD1. The CDR3 is 20 amino acids. CDR1 and CDR2 (germline): ENHRY, SYGVKD. V shed 4 bases, J shed 2 bases, and the junction held 19 bases outside the gene matches. CDR3 sequence (DNA): TGTGCCATCAGTGCTTTGGTATGGTCGACAGGGGGCGTAAGTAACACTGAAGCTTTCTTT. It is translated as CAISALVWSTGGVSNTEAFF.

This clone has more than one count but fewer than ten. The rearrangement uses TRBV14 and TRBJ2-5, with D uncertain. The V end was cut by 1 base, the J end by 9 bases, with 12 bases between. The germline gives CDR1 SGHDN, CDR2 FVKESK. The CDR3 is made up of 13 amino acids. The CDR3 here is CASSQGLLLAQYF. The CDR3 coding sequence is TGTGCCAGCAGCCAAGGACTCCTACTGGCCCAGTACTTC.

This sequence joins TRBV19 and TRBJ2-3; 8 bases map to TRBD2. The CDR3 sequence is 16 residues long. The germline V gene encodes CDR1 LNHDA and CDR2 SQIVND (reference sequence). Losses at the gene ends were 7 bases for V and 6 bases for J; bases not matched to a gene: 15. The CDR3 here is CASTQQPGLVTDTQYF. The CDR3 DNA sequence: TGTGCCAGTACCCAACAACCGGGACTAGTCACGGATACGCAGTATTTT.

The gene calls are TRBV6-6 and TRBJ2-2; possible D gene TRBD1, 5 bases. CDR1 and CDR2 from the germline V gene are MNHNY and SVGAGI (reference sequence). Trimming took 7 bases from V and 6 from J, leaving 12 bases between them. The CDR3 is made up of 13 amino acids. CDR3 protein: CASNPRQPGELFF. In DNA form, the CDR3 reads TGTGCCAGCAACCCCAGACAGCCCGGGGAGCTGTTTTTT.

The J gene is TRBJ2-1, the V gene TRBV4-3; TRBD2 agrees at 8 bases. V shed 4 bases, J shed 6 bases, and the junction held 11 bases outside the gene matches. This CDR3 has 16 residues. Germline V lookup: CDR1 LGHNA, CDR2 YSLEER. Here the CDR3 DNA reads TGCGCCAGCAGCCCCATACGGACTAGCCTCGGCAATGAGCAGTTCTTC. Amino acids: CASSPIRTSLGNEQFF.

V gene TRBV4-2 combines with J gene TRBJ1-2; D is uncertain. The V end lost 0 bases, the J end lost 3 bases, and 14 bases lay between the germline ends. CDR3 length: 16 residues. Per the germline V gene, CDR1 is LGHNA and CDR2 is YNFKEQ. CDR3 nucleotide sequence: TGTGCCAGCAGCCAAGATATTTCCACGGGGTACTATGGCTACACCTTC. Protein sequence: CASSQDISTGYYGYTF.

This clone was seen just once. The chain couples TRBV4-1 to TRBJ2-1; no definite D call. The CDR3 runs to 19 residues. The ends were cut back, 0 bases at V and 0 bases at J, with 18 bases in the middle. CDR1 is MGHRA and CDR2 is YSYEKL in the germline V gene. The DNA of the CDR3 is TGCGCCAGCAGCCAAGATACGCGATCAGCTTGGAGCTCCTACAATGAGCAGTTCTTC. It codes for CASSQDTRSAWSSYNEQFF.

This sequence joins TRBV5-1 and TRBJ1-1; D possibly corresponds to TRBD1 (5 bases). Per the germline V gene, CDR1 is SGHRS and CDR2 is YFSETQ. This CDR3 region has 15 residues. Trimming shortened V by 3 bases and J by 1 base, and 13 bases separated the two germline ends. CDR3 protein: CASSSRARANTEAFF. DNA for the CDR3: TGCGCCAGCAGCTCCAGGGCCCGGGCGAACACTGAAGCTTTCTTT.

The chain joins TRBV4-1 to TRBJ1-6; maybe TRBD1 (5 bases). CDR3 size: 19 residues. V shed 0 bases and J shed 0 bases, with 15 bases lying between them. The germline CDR1 and CDR2 sequences are MGHRA and YSYEKL. The DNA of the CDR3 is TGCGCCAGCAGCCAAGATTACCGAAGACAGAGCTCCTATAATTCACCCCTCCACTTT. Its translation is CASSQDYRRQSSYNSPLHF.

The gene calls are TRBV27 and TRBJ2-1; 12 bases line up with TRBD2. The germline V gene encodes CDR1 MNHEY and CDR2 SMNVEV (reference sequence). CDR3 length: 16 amino acids. Trimming at V came to 4 bases and at J to 8 bases, leaving 9 bases not matched to a gene. The CDR3: CASSYGLAGILDEQFF. The CDR3 region has the DNA TGTGCCAGCAGTTACGGACTAGCGGGAATCCTAGATGAGCAGTTCTTC.

V usage is TRBV7-2 and J usage is TRBJ2-5, with 8 nucleotides matching TRBD2. This CDR3 has 17 amino acids. J was trimmed by 4 bases and V by 1 base; bases with no gene match: 11. The germline V gene has CDR1 SGHTA and CDR2 FQGNSA. This CDR3 reads CASSLVASGGRRETQYF. The CDR3 DNA reads TGTGCCAGCAGCTTAGTCGCCAGCGGGGGCCGGAGAGAGACCCAGTACTTC.

This rearrangement joins TRBV2 to TRBJ2-7; 7 positions agree with TRBD1. The CDR3 contains 12 residues. Losses at the gene ends were 8 bases for V and 5 bases for J; bases not matched to a gene: 6. CDR1 and CDR2 from the germline V gene are SNHLY and FYNNEI. The CDR3 DNA reads TGTGCCAGCCACCGGGACAGCCACGAGCAGTACTTC. Translating it yields CASHRDSHEQYF.

The gene calls are TRBV7-3 and TRBJ2-1; 7 bases align to TRBD1. The CDR3 contains 13 residues. CDR1 is SGHTA, CDR2 FQGTGA, per germline. After removal of 4 bases from V and 5 bases from J, the junction contained 2 bases not matched to a gene. In DNA, the CDR3 is TGTGCCAGCAGCTGGGGACAGAACAATGAGCAGTTCTTC. Encoded protein: CASSWGQNNEQFF.

V usage is TRBV27 and J usage is TRBJ1-2; the D is unclear. The CDR3 consists of 14 residues. Germline V gene lookup returns CDR1 MNHEY and CDR2 SMNVEV (reference sequence). V lost 3 bases to trimming and J lost 4 bases, with 12 bases between them. The CDR3 coding sequence is TGTGCCAGCAGTTTGGTCGGTCCTACCTATGGCTACACCTTC. Its translation is CASSLVGPTYGYTF.

This clone was counted between two and nine times. This sequence joins TRBV7-9 and TRBJ2-7; 7 bases map to TRBD1. Germline lookup yields CDR1 SEHNR and CDR2 FQNEAQ (reference sequence). V trimming: 1 base; J trimming: 6 bases; junction bases outside the gene matches: 6. The CDR3 sequence is 14 residues long. The DNA for the CDR3 is TGTGCCAGCAGCTTAGAGGGGGCTGCCGCCGAGCAGTACTTC. Translating gives CASSLEGAAAEQYF.

The V call is TRBV19, the J call TRBJ2-1; D call uncertain. There are 13 residues in the CDR3. Trimming removed 5 bases at V and 4 bases at J, with 9 bases between. Germline assignment: CDR1 LNHDA and CDR2 SQIVND (reference sequence). The DNA of the CDR3 is TGTGCCAGTAGTCTTCAGGATTACAATGAGCAGTTCTTC. This sequence encodes CASSLQDYNEQFF.

The rearrangement joins TRBV10-3 to TRBJ2-5; TRBD2 matches at 9 bases. Unmatched junction bases numbered 7, after V lost 6 bases and J lost 5 bases. This CDR3 has 14 residues. CDR1 ENHRY and CDR2 SYGVKD come from the germline V gene. Here the CDR3 DNA reads TGTGCCATCAGCCCGGGACTAGCACAGGAGACCCAGTACTTC. This translates into CAISPGLAQETQYF.

This rearrangement joins TRBV10-3 to TRBJ1-2, with D possibly matching TRBD1 (5 bases). V lost 3 bases and J lost 8, with 10 bases in between. From germline, CDR1 is ENHRY and CDR2 SYGVKD. This CDR3 has 12 amino acids. The CDR3 loop is CAISDRGDGYTF. The CDR3 DNA reads TGTGCCATCAGTGATCGGGGGGACGGCTACACCTTC.

The chain employs TRBV7-6 and TRBJ2-5; 9 nucleotides line up with TRBD1. Trimming cost V 5 bases and J 7 bases; bases outside gene matches: 11. Germline V CDR1 and CDR2: SGHVS, FNYEAQ. The CDR3 length is 15 residues. CDR3 DNA sequence: TGTGCCAGCAGCAAATCGACAGGGGGGATAGGGACCCAGTACTTC. It translates to CASSKSTGGIGTQYF.

This chain links TRBV12-5 with TRBJ2-3; D unresolved. Trimming shortened V by 5 bases and J by 5 bases, and 17 bases separated the two germline ends. The CDR3 sequence is 15 residues long. Germline V gives CDR1 LGHNT, CDR2 FRNRAP. The CDR3 here is CASGTLSRNGDTQYF. The CDR3 nucleotides are TGTGCTAGTGGTACGCTTTCTAGGAACGGAGATACGCAGTATTTT.

The chain recombines TRBV7-8 with TRBJ2-3; TRBD2 matches at 10 bases. The CDR3 is 16 amino acids. Per the germline V gene, CDR1 is SGHVS and CDR2 is FQNEAQ. V shed 5 bases and J 4 bases; nucleotides not matched to a gene: 9. CDR3 sequence: CASSQLAGKGPDTQYF. The CDR3 DNA sequence: TGTGCCAGCAGCCAACTAGCGGGAAAGGGACCAGATACGCAGTATTTT.

This clone was seen once. At one of its ends the junction is not consistent with the germline gene, which may arise from a read error. The gene calls are TRBV5-1 and TRBJ1-1, with TRBD1 matching over 12 bases. The CDR3 consists of 16 residues. Germline CDR1 SGHRS, CDR2 YFSETQ. CDR3 residues: CASSLAPGQGAAEAFF. The CDR3 region has the DNA TGCGCCAGCAGCTTGGCCCCGGGACAGGGGGCTGCTGAGGCTTTCTTT.

The chain combines TRBV5-8 with TRBJ2-1, with 12 bases identical to TRBD2. The germline CDR1 and CDR2 sequences are SGHTS and YDEGEE. Trimming took 4 bases from V and 4 from J; bases not matched to a gene: 3. The CDR3 contains 15 residues. The CDR3 coding sequence is TGTGCCAGCAGCCTAGGACTAGCGGGGTACAATGAGCAGTTCTTC. Encoded protein: CASSLGLAGYNEQFF.

V usage is TRBV7-9 and J usage is TRBJ1-2, with D unresolved. Germline CDR1 is SEHNR and CDR2 is FQNEAQ (reference sequence). With 5 bases removed from V and 1 base from J, the gap between germline ends came to 17 bases. The CDR3 covers 16 residues. The chain's CDR3 is CASSPPARRNNYGYTF. The CDR3 DNA reads TGTGCCAGCAGCCCACCCGCTAGGCGAAATAACTATGGCTACACCTTC.

The CDR3: CASSTPDRWHGYTF. The CDR3 DNA sequence: TGTGCCAGCAGTACCCCGGACAGATGGCATGGCTACACCTTC. The chain links TRBV6-5 to TRBJ1-2, with a weak D call TRBD1 (6 bases). Trimming pared 5 bases from V and 6 bases from J, leaving 16 bases between. The germline CDR1 and CDR2 sequences are MNHEY and SVGAGI. The CDR3 extends over 14 amino acids.

The table lists this clone with a count of one. This chain joins TRBV27 and TRBJ2-7; 10 bases align to TRBD2. There are 15 residues in the CDR3. CDR1 and CDR2 from the germline V gene are MNHEY and SMNVEV (reference sequence). Losses at the gene ends were 3 bases for V and 5 bases for J; bases not matched to a gene: 7. CDR3: CASSFFSGGIHEQYF. DNA for the CDR3: TGTGCCAGCAGTTTCTTTAGCGGGGGGATCCACGAGCAGTACTTC.